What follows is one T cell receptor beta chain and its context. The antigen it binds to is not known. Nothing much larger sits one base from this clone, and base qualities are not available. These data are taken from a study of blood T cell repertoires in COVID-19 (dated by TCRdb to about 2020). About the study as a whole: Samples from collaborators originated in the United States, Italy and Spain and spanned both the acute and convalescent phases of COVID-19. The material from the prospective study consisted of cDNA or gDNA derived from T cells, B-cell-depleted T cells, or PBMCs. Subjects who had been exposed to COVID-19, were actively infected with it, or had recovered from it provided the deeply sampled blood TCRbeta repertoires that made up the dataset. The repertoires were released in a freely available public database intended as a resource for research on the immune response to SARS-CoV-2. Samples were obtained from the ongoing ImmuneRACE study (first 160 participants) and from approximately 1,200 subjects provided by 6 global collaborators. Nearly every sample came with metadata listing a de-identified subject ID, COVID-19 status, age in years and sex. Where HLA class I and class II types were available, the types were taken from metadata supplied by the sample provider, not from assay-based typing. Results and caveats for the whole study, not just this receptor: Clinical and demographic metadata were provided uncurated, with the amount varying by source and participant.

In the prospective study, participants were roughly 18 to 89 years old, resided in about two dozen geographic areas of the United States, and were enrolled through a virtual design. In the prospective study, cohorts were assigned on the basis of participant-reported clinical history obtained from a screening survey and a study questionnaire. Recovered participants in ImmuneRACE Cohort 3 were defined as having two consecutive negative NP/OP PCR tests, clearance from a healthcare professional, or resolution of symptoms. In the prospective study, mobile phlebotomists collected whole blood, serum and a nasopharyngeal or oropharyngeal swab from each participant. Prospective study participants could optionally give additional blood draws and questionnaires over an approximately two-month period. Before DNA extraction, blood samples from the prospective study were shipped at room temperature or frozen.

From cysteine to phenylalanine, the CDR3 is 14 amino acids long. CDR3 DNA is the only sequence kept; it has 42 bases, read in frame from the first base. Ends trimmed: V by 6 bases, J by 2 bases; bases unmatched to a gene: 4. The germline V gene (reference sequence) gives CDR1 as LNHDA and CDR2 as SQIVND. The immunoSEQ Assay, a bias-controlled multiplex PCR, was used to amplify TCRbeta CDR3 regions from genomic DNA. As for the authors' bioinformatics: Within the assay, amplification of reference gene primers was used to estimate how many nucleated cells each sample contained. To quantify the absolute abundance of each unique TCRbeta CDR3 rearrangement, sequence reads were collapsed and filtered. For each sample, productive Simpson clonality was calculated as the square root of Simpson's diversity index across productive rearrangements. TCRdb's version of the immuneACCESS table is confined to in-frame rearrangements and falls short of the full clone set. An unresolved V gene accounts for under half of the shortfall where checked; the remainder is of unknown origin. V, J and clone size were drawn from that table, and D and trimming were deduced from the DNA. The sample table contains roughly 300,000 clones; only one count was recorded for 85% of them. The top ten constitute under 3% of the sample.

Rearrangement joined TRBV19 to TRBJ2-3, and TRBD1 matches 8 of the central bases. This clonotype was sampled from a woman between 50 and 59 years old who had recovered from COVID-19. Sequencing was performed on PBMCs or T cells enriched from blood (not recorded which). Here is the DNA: TGTGCCAGTAGCCGGGACAGGTCCACAGATACGCAGTATTTT. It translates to CASSRDRSTDTQYF. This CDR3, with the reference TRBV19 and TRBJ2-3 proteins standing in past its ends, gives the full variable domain DGGITQSPKYLFRKEGQNVTLSCEQNLNHDAMYWYRQDPGQGLRLIYYSQIVNDFQKGDIAEGYSVSREKKESFPLTVTSAQKNPTAFYLCASSRDRSTDTQYFGPGTRLTVL.